Listed below are T cell receptor beta chains from one sample, sequenced in a study of blood T cell repertoires in COVID-19. The assay was immunoSEQ multiplex PCR, and TCRdb's table has in-frame clones only and misses some. The sample has about half a million clones; roughly nine tenths are singletons. The sample consisted of peripheral blood. Receptors originate from a young man with COVID-19, enrolled during active disease. Each CDR3 is given with its conserved first and last residue. A D gene is named only where the DNA matches it firmly. A clone size is listed for some rows: how often the clone was seen (once, few, many), or a class if it is expanded.

J	V	size	D	CDR3	DNA
TRBJ2-1	TRBV5-4	.	TRBD2	CASSGNSGGAGYNEQFF	TGTGCCAGCAGCGGGAATAGCGGGGGGGCTGGGTACAATGAGCAGTTCTTC
TRBJ2-5	TRBV27	.	TRBD1	CASTRDRQETQYF	TGTGCCAGCACCCGGGACAGACAAGAGACCCAGTACTTC
TRBJ2-3	TRBV18	.	.	CASEGGGGDTQYF	TGTGCCAGCGAAGGAGGGGGCGGGGATACGCAGTATTTT
TRBJ1-1	TRBV10-3	.	.	CAISDRSEAFF	TGTGCCATCAGTGACAGATCAGAAGCTTTCTTT
TRBJ2-2	TRBV10-3	.	TRBD1	CATRTGDTGELFF	TGTGCCACCCGGACAGGGGACACCGGGGAGCTGTTTTTT
TRBJ1-1	TRBV19	.	TRBD1	CASDDRGGTEAFF	TGTGCCAGTGACGACAGGGGAGGCACTGAAGCTTTCTTT
TRBJ2-3	TRBV10-1	.	TRBD2	CASSDGETSDTDTQYF	TGCGCCAGCAGTGATGGTGAGACTAGCGACACAGATACGCAGTATTTT
TRBJ1-4	TRBV7-9	few	TRBD1	CASSAGTGGEKLFF	TGTGCCAGCAGCGCCGGGACAGGCGGGGAAAAACTGTTTTTT
TRBJ2-2	TRBV19	.	.	CASSTSGGELFF	TGTGCCAGTAGTACCTCGGGCGGGGAGCTGTTTTTT
TRBJ2-2	TRBV18	.	.	CASSPPSRNTGELFF	TGTGCCAGCTCACCACCGTCGAGAAACACCGGGGAGCTGTTTTTT
TRBJ2-5	TRBV7-6	.	.	CASSLARGIGETQYF	TGTGCCAGCAGCTTAGCGCGAGGGATTGGAGAGACCCAGTACTTC
TRBJ2-5	TRBV23-1	.	TRBD1	CASLETGAQETQYF	TGCGCCAGTCTTGAGACAGGGGCGCAAGAGACCCAGTACTTC
TRBJ2-6	TRBV12-5	.	.	CASGLWGDGANVLTF	TGTGCTAGTGGTTTGTGGGGGGACGGGGCCAACGTCCTGACTTTC
TRBJ1-1	TRBV6-2/TRBV6-3	.	.	CASSPRGGNTEAFF	TGTGCCAGCAGCCCCAGGGGTGGAAACACTGAAGCTTTCTTT
TRBJ2-7	TRBV6-2/TRBV6-3	.	.	CASSSRVDEQYF	TGTGCCAGCAGTTCCAGGGTGGACGAGCAGTACTTC
TRBJ1-5	TRBV6-5	.	.	CASSYSQARQPQHF	TGTGCCAGCAGTTACTCCCAGGCAAGACAGCCCCAGCATTTT
TRBJ1-3	TRBV28	.	.	CASSLPTGGNTIYF	TGTGCCAGCAGCCTCCCGACAGGAGGAAACACCATATATTTT
TRBJ1-1	TRBV2	.	.	CASSPLTGNTEAFF	TGTGCCAGCAGTCCTTTAACAGGGAACACTGAAGCTTTCTTT
TRBJ1-2	TRBV24-1	.	.	CATSEQTSGGYTF	TGTGCCACCAGCGAACAGACCTCTGGTGGCTACACCTTC
TRBJ1-2	TRBV27	.	.	CASSSHDGELYGYTF	TGTGCCAGCAGTTCCCATGACGGAGAACTTTATGGCTACACCTTC
TRBJ1-2	TRBV30	.	TRBD1	CAWSVQGLRGYTF	TGTGCCTGGAGTGTACAGGGGCTAAGGGGCTACACCTTC
TRBJ2-7	TRBV14	once	TRBD1	CASSRGRIGEQYF	TGTGCCAGCTCCAGGGGGCGGATTGGCGAGCAGTACTTC
TRBJ2-4	TRBV19	.	TRBD2	CASSSLAGDLGKNIQYF	TGTGCCAGTAGTTCACTAGCGGGAGATTTGGGCAAAAACATTCAGTACTTC
TRBJ1-6	TRBV4-1	.	.	CASSQDGAGSPLHF	TGCGCCAGCAGCCAAGATGGAGCCGGTTCACCCCTCCACTTT
TRBJ1-5	TRBV2	.	.	CASSEPRRTGNQPQHF	TGTGCCAGCAGTGAACCTCGGAGGACTGGCAATCAGCCCCAGCATTTT
TRBJ2-3	TRBV12-3/TRBV12-4	.	.	CASSFIVDTQYF	TGTGCCAGCAGTTTCATAGTAGATACGCAGTATTTT
TRBJ2-4	TRBV5-4	.	TRBD1	CASSFRDSKNIQYF	TGTGCCAGCAGCTTCCGGGACAGCAAAAACATTCAGTACTTC
TRBJ2-1	TRBV20-1	.	.	CSASLQGGYNEQFF	TGCAGTGCTAGTTTGCAGGGGGGCTACAATGAGCAGTTCTTC
TRBJ2-7	TRBV19	once	TRBD1	CASSQTGSYEQYF	TGTGCCAGTAGCCAGACAGGGAGCTACGAGCAGTACTTC
TRBJ2-2	TRBV2	.	TRBD2	CASRRLAGAGELFF	TGTGCCAGCCGACGGCTAGCGGGAGCCGGGGAGCTGTTTTTT
TRBJ1-5	TRBV4-1	.	TRBD1	CASSHSGTGNQPQHF	TGCGCCAGCAGCCATTCCGGGACAGGGAATCAGCCCCAGCATTTT
TRBJ2-2	TRBV5-1	.	TRBD2	CASSPAGTSGTNGELFF	TGCGCCAGCAGCCCAGCCGGGACTAGCGGGACGAACGGGGAGCTGTTTTTT
TRBJ2-7	TRBV2	.	TRBD2	CASMERERYEQYF	TGTGCCAGCATGGAGCGGGAGAGGTACGAGCAGTACTTC
TRBJ2-2	TRBV9	.	.	CASSVAKRFGELFF	TGTGCCAGCAGCGTAGCTAAGCGCTTCGGGGAGCTGTTTTTT
TRBJ1-1	TRBV3-1/TRBV3-2	.	TRBD1	CASSSLGQGGTEAFF	TGTGCCAGCAGCTCCTTGGGACAGGGGGGAACTGAAGCTTTCTTT
TRBJ2-4	TRBV11-3	.	TRBD1	CASSYPGTGFENIQYF	TGTGCCAGCAGCTACCCCGGGACAGGCTTCGAAAACATTCAGTACTTC
TRBJ2-3	TRBV7-9	.	TRBD1	CASRSRDRGTDTQYF	TGTGCCAGCAGGTCCCGGGACAGGGGCACAGATACGCAGTATTTT
TRBJ2-7	TRBV5-1	.	.	CASSLEGGLYEQYF	TGCGCCAGCAGCTTGGAGGGGGGGCTCTACGAGCAGTACTTC
TRBJ2-4	TRBV2	.	TRBD1	CASREGQGLAKNIQYF	TGTGCCAGCAGGGAGGGACAGGGTTTAGCCAAAAACATTCAGTACTTC
TRBJ1-5	TRBV4-1	.	.	CASSQVQGDQPQHF	TGCGCCAGCAGCCAAGTTCAGGGTGATCAGCCCCAGCATTTT
TRBJ2-7	TRBV19	.	TRBD1	CASRYGTDYEQYF	TGTGCCAGTAGATATGGGACAGACTACGAGCAGTACTTC
TRBJ2-7	TRBV18	.	.	CASSPPQGYEQYF	TGTGCCAGCTCACCACCACAGGGCTACGAGCAGTACTTC
TRBJ2-2	TRBV27	.	.	CASSFMGGPTGELFF	TGTGCCAGCAGTTTTATGGGGGGGCCTACCGGGGAGCTGTTTTTT
TRBJ2-3	TRBV7-8	once	.	CASSLDARITDTQYF	TGTGCCAGCAGCTTAGACGCGAGGATCACAGATACGCAGTATTTT
TRBJ2-1	TRBV11-3	.	.	CASSLGSNEQFF	TGTGCCAGCAGCCTAGGTAGCAATGAGCAGTTCTTC
TRBJ2-4	TRBV6-2/TRBV6-3	.	.	CASSRQNLAKNIQYF	TGTGCCAGCAGTAGACAGAATCTAGCCAAAAACATTCAGTACTTC
TRBJ2-7	TRBV6-6	.	TRBD2	CASSSSQAGFRYEQYF	TGTGCCAGCAGTTCGTCACAAGCGGGGTTCCGCTACGAGCAGTACTTC
TRBJ2-7	TRBV12-3/TRBV12-4	.	.	CASSLSSAEQYF	TGTGCCAGCAGTTTAAGCTCTGCCGAGCAGTACTTC
TRBJ2-2	TRBV7-6	.	TRBD2	CASSLDSSGRAPTGELFF	TGTGCCAGCAGCTTAGATTCTAGCGGGAGGGCCCCTACCGGGGAGCTGTTTTTT
TRBJ2-1	TRBV7-2	.	TRBD2	CASSFSGISSYNEQFF	TGTGCCAGCAGCTTTAGCGGGATAAGCTCCTACAATGAGCAGTTCTTC
TRBJ1-2	TRBV5-4	.	.	CASSRSGANYGYTF	TGTGCCAGCAGTCGGAGCGGAGCTAACTATGGCTACACCTTC
TRBJ2-1	TRBV5-4	.	.	CASSGGGLLYNEQFF	TGTGCCAGCAGCGGGGGGGGGCTTTTGTACAATGAGCAGTTCTTC
TRBJ1-2	TRBV4-1	.	TRBD1	CASSQTQTGLNYGYTF	TGCGCCAGCAGCCAAACCCAGACAGGGTTGAACTATGGCTACACCTTC
TRBJ2-5	TRBV7-9	.	TRBD2	CASSFPTSGFETQYF	TGTGCCAGCAGCTTCCCGACTAGCGGGTTCGAGACCCAGTACTTC